Listed here are 8 T cell receptor beta chains from one sample, sequenced in a study of cytomegalovirus exposure and HLA in healthy donors (dated by TCRdb to about 2017). Receptor libraries were prepared by the immunoSEQ multiplex PCR assay. A mixture of 60 forward primers for TCR Vbeta segments and 13 reverse primers for TCR Jbeta segments was used in the multiplex PCR. The table was pulled from immuneACCESS by TCRdb, which kept in-frame rearrangements only. Such tables lose some clones; where checked, under half of the loss comes from unresolved V genes, and the rest has no known cause. This sample gives approximately 100,000 clones in total; roughly 80% of them show up just once. Approximately 1.5% of the sample is in the top ten clones. Specimen: PBMCs. Receptors were obtained from a man aged 45-65 years in good health and CMV-seronegative.

The chain employs TRBV10-3 and TRBJ2-2, with 7 positions matching TRBD2. V was clipped by 4 bases and J by 6 bases; unmatched bases: 5. The CDR3 has 14 residues. Germline V gene lookup returns CDR1 ENHRY and CDR2 SYGVKD. The CDR3 nucleotides read TGTGCCATCAGTGGAAGACTAGCCGCCGGGGAGCTGTTTTTT. This sequence encodes CAISGRLAAGELFF.

This sequence joins TRBV15 and TRBJ2-3; tentatively, D is TRBD1 (6 bases). Trimming took 2 bases from V and 6 from J, leaving 15 bases between them. Germline V gene sequence: CDR1 LNHNV, CDR2 YYDKDF (reference sequence). CDR3 size: 15 residues. The CDR3 sequence is CATSRPQGGGDTQYF. The CDR3, as DNA: TGTGCCACCAGCAGACCCCAGGGTGGGGGCGATACGCAGTATTTT.

The V call is TRBV4-2, the J call TRBJ1-2; D possibly corresponds to TRBD1 (6 bases). Trimming shortened V by 2 bases and J by 0 bases, and 16 bases separated the two germline ends. Germline CDR1 is LGHNA and CDR2 is YNFKEQ. The CDR3 has 17 amino acids. The DNA of the CDR3 is TGTGCCAGCAGCCAACTGATACAGGGTAGGGCTAACTATGGCTACACCTTC. Protein: CASSQLIQGRANYGYTF.

The chain uses TRBV2 and TRBJ2-5; the match to TRBD2 covers 9 bases. V gave up 8 bases and J gave up 4 bases; unmatched junction bases: 11. CDR1 and CDR2 from the germline V gene are SNHLY and FYNNEI. The length of the CDR3 is 15 residues. The CDR3 reads CASGVSGGLLETQYF. CDR3 DNA: TGTGCCAGCGGAGTAAGCGGGGGGCTTTTAGAGACCCAGTACTTC.

This clone appeared a few times. The chain links TRBV10-3 to TRBJ2-6; 9 bases line up with TRBD1. Germline V gene lookup returns CDR1 ENHRY and CDR2 SYGVKD. This CDR3 is built from 16 residues. V lost 3 bases, J lost 2 bases, and 2 bases stayed unmatched. CDR3 nucleotide sequence: TGTGCCATCAGTGACCGGGACAGGGCTGGGGCCAACGTCCTGACTTTC. It specifies CAISDRDRAGANVLTF.

The chain is built from TRBV11-3 and TRBJ1-6, with 7 nucleotides matching TRBD1. V was clipped by 2 bases and J by 9 bases; unmatched bases: 19. Germline V gene sequence: CDR1 SGHNT, CDR2 YENEEA. The CDR3 sequence is 19 residues long. The CDR3 DNA reads as TGTGCCAGCAGCTTAAAAAGGGGGGACGGGCAGGGGGTACGTTCACCCCTCCACTTT. Amino acids: CASSLKRGDGQGVRSPLHF.

This clone has a single count. The J gene is TRBJ1-4, the V gene TRBV5-1; D remains unclear. This CDR3 spans 16 amino acids. V shed 3 bases and J shed 0 bases, with 12 bases lying between them. Germline CDR1 reads SGHRS; CDR2 reads YFSETQ. The CDR3, as DNA: TGCGCCAGCAGCTCCGCCCGAGGGCCAACTAATGAAAAACTGTTTTTT. This translates into CASSSARGPTNEKLFF.

This clone showed up just a few times. The rearrangement links TRBV5-6 to TRBJ1-3; 8 nucleotides align to TRBD1. Per germline, CDR1 SGHDT and CDR2 YYEEEE. The CDR3 has 16 amino acids. Unmatched junction bases numbered 6, after V lost 4 bases and J lost 0 bases. The CDR3 region is CASSGGQVLSGNTIYF. The CDR3 DNA follows: TGTGCCAGCAGCGGGGGACAGGTCCTCTCTGGAAACACCATATATTTT.